This T cell receptor beta chain comes out of a study of blood T cell repertoires in COVID-19. The wider study: PBMCs, B-cell-depleted T cells, or T cells provided the cDNA or gDNA that made up the material.

The table came from immunoSEQ multiplex PCR; TCRdb's copy has only in-frame clones and leaves some out. This sample yields roughly 180,000 clones, of which roughly three quarters are seen a single time; roughly 17% belongs to the top ten. Germline V gene lookup returns CDR1 LNHDA and CDR2 SQIVND (reference sequence). Between the trimmed V and J ends, which lost 5 bases and 1 base, there was a span of 9 bases. This CDR3 spans 14 amino acids. This clone occurred many times. This TCR was recovered from a man in his 60s with active or convalescent COVID-19. The sample taken for sequencing was peripheral blood. This rearrangement joins TRBV19 to TRBJ2-4, with D hard to call. The CDR3 DNA reads TGTGCCAGTAGTCACAATATTGCCAAAAACATTCAGTACTTC. Translating gives CASSHNIAKNIQYF.